The rows below give T cell receptor beta chains drawn from one sample of a study of T cells after yellow fever vaccination. TCRdb used MiXCR to reprocess the 5' RACE reads, holding one entry per CDR3 protein. Of hundreds of thousands of distinct CDR3 sequences in the sample, 12% were seen once. The specimen comprised PBMCs, sampled on the day of the yellow fever booster vaccination. The receptors were gathered from a man younger than 40 who received the YFV17D yellow fever vaccine. CDR3s include the opening cysteine and the closing phenylalanine or tryptophan. Each record gives: clone size, J gene, V gene, D gene, CDR3 protein, CDR3 DNA. The D gene is left open where the match is weak. The size field is filled for only some rows; it gives once, few, many or a size class.

size: many
J: TRBJ1-6
V: TRBV7-2
D: NA
CDR3: CASSLVEGLYNSPLHF
DNA: TGTGCCAGCAGCTTAGTAGAGGGGCTCTATAATTCACCCCTCCACTTT

size: many
J: TRBJ2-1
V: TRBV7-2
D: NA
CDR3: CASSLGAGPYNEQFF
DNA: TGTGCCAGCAGCTTGGGGGCCGGCCCCTACAATGAGCAGTTCTTC

size: few
J: TRBJ2-3
V: TRBV7-9
D: NA
CDR3: CASSLQVQFMTQYF
DNA: TGTGCCAGCAGCTTACAGGTGCAATTTATGACGCAGTATTTT

size: few
J: TRBJ2-1
V: TRBV20-1
D: NA
CDR3: CSASTYNEQFF
DNA: TGCAGTGCTAGTACTTATAATGAGCAGTTCTTC

size: NA
J: TRBJ2-3
V: TRBV5-1
D: NA
CDR3: CASSLLGTLSTDTQYF
DNA: TGCGCCAGCAGCTTGCTCGGGACACTAAGCACAGATACGCAGTATTTT

size: few
J: TRBJ2-1
V: TRBV4-3
D: TRBD1
CDR3: CASSHPGQTLPGEQFF
DNA: TGCGCCAGCAGCCATCCGGGACAGACACTCCCAGGGGAGCAGTTCTTC

size: NA
J: TRBJ2-7
V: TRBV2
D: NA
CDR3: CASSEAPQNSYEQYF
DNA: TGTGCCAGCAGTGAGGCCCCACAGAATTCCTACGAGCAGTACTTC

size: NA
J: TRBJ2-4
V: TRBV11-2
D: NA
CDR3: CASSAGVASDIQYF
DNA: TGTGCCAGCAGCGCCGGAGTGGCTTCGGACATTCAGTACTTC

size: few
J: TRBJ2-6
V: TRBV7-9
D: TRBD2
CDR3: CASFWTSGGRANVLTF
DNA: TGTGCCAGCTTCTGGACTAGCGGGGGCCGGGCCAACGTCCTGACTTTC

size: NA
J: TRBJ2-7
V: TRBV20-1
D: TRBD1
CDR3: CSARKPGQATYEQYF
DNA: TGCAGTGCTAGGAAACCCGGACAGGCAACCTACGAGCAGTACTTC

size: few
J: TRBJ2-2
V: TRBV27
D: NA
CDR3: CASSFLPGTGELFF
DNA: TGTGCCAGCAGTTTCTTGCCAGGCACCGGGGAGCTGTTTTTT

size: few
J: TRBJ2-7
V: TRBV7-9
D: TRBD1
CDR3: CASIPLDRGYYEQYF
DNA: TGTGCCAGCATCCCTTTGGACAGGGGGTACTACGAGCAGTACTTC

size: few
J: TRBJ2-1
V: TRBV5-4
D: TRBD2
CDR3: CASSPGLASVNEQFF
DNA: TGTGCCAGCAGCCCCGGACTAGCTTCGGTCAATGAGCAGTTCTTC

size: NA
J: TRBJ2-5
V: TRBV20-1
D: TRBD2
CDR3: CSGQDGREETQYF
DNA: TGCAGTGGACAAGACGGGAGGGAAGAGACCCAGTACTTC

size: NA
J: TRBJ2-7
V: TRBV12-3/TRBV12-4
D: TRBD2
CDR3: CASTLGGTSYEQYF
DNA: TGTGCCAGCACCTTGGGGGGGACCTCCTACGAGCAGTACTTC

size: few
J: TRBJ2-2
V: TRBV7-2
D: NA
CDR3: CASSYASGVTGELFF
DNA: TGTGCCAGCAGTTACGCTTCGGGAGTCACAGGGGAGCTGTTTTTT

size: few
J: TRBJ2-1
V: TRBV19
D: TRBD2
CDR3: CASRNPSSGGPYNEQFF
DNA: TGTGCCAGTAGGAACCCAAGTAGCGGGGGACCCTACAATGAGCAGTTCTTC

size: NA
J: TRBJ2-7
V: TRBV28
D: NA
CDR3: CASKTLGPLYEQYF
DNA: TGTGCCAGCAAGACTCTCGGGCCTCTCTACGAGCAGTACTTC

size: many
J: TRBJ2-7
V: TRBV5-1
D: TRBD1
CDR3: CASSSGTDSTYEQYF
DNA: TGCGCCAGCAGCTCCGGGACAGACAGTACCTACGAGCAGTACTTC

size: NA
J: TRBJ2-5
V: TRBV14
D: NA
CDR3: CASSQSVRPGETQYF
DNA: TGTGCCAGCAGCCAATCCGTCAGGCCGGGAGAGACCCAGTACTTC

size: many
J: TRBJ2-7
V: TRBV29-1
D: NA
CDR3: CSVRDSPYEQYF
DNA: TGCAGCGTACGCGACAGCCCCTACGAGCAGTACTTC

size: NA
J: TRBJ1-5
V: TRBV6-2/TRBV6-3
D: TRBD1
CDR3: CASTADRGSQPQHF
DNA: TGTGCCAGCACCGCAGACAGGGGCAGCCAGCCCCAGCATTTT

size: few
J: TRBJ2-1
V: TRBV5-3
D: NA
CDR3: CARSSGPLSFF
DNA: TGTGCCAGAAGCTCAGGACCGTTATCGTTCTTC

size: NA
J: TRBJ2-1
V: TRBV11-2
D: NA
CDR3: CASGRDRGNEQFF
DNA: TGTGCCAGCGGGCGGGATCGGGGCAATGAGCAGTTCTTC

size: NA
J: TRBJ1-5
V: TRBV6-5
D: TRBD1
CDR3: CASSYSGVGTGGIQPQHF
DNA: TGTGCCAGCAGTTACTCCGGGGTCGGGACAGGGGGTATTCAGCCCCAGCATTTT

size: few
J: TRBJ2-4
V: TRBV24-1
D: TRBD1
CDR3: CATSPGQGENIQYF
DNA: TGTGCCACCAGTCCGGGACAGGGCGAAAACATTCAGTACTTC

size: many
J: TRBJ1-6
V: TRBV7-2
D: NA
CDR3: CASSSGIRGNSPLHF
DNA: TGTGCCAGCAGCTCGGGGATAAGGGGAAATTCACCCCTCCACTTT

size: NA
J: TRBJ1-1
V: TRBV28
D: TRBD1
CDR3: CASSLFGSGGETEAFF
DNA: TGTGCCAGCAGTTTATTCGGTTCAGGGGGGGAGACTGAAGCTTTCTTT

size: NA
J: TRBJ2-1
V: TRBV5-6
D: TRBD1
CDR3: CASRITGTAYNEQFF
DNA: TGTGCCAGCAGAATTACCGGGACAGCGTACAATGAGCAGTTCTTC

size: few
J: TRBJ1-2
V: TRBV14
D: NA
CDR3: CASSQDAGYGYTF
DNA: TGTGCCAGCAGCCAAGATGCGGGCTATGGCTACACCTTC

size: few
J: TRBJ2-6
V: TRBV6-5
D: NA
CDR3: CASSFQGGGANVLTF
DNA: TGTGCCAGCAGTTTTCAGGGTGGTGGGGCCAACGTCCTGACTTTC

size: NA
J: TRBJ2-5
V: TRBV7-6
D: NA
CDR3: CASTMKETQYF
DNA: TGTGCCAGCACCATGAAAGAGACCCAGTACTTC

size: NA
J: TRBJ2-1
V: TRBV6-2/TRBV6-3
D: TRBD2
CDR3: CASSPLAGGPYEQFF
DNA: TGTGCCAGCAGTCCGCTAGCGGGAGGGCCCTATGAGCAGTTCTTC

size: few
J: TRBJ1-3
V: TRBV2
D: NA
CDR3: CASSDEAGGNTIYF
DNA: TGTGCCAGCAGTGATGAGGCAGGTGGAAACACCATATATTTT

size: few
J: TRBJ2-3
V: TRBV12-3/TRBV12-4
D: TRBD1
CDR3: CASSDRGSRKDTQYF
DNA: TGTGCCAGCAGTGACAGGGGTTCGCGAAAAGATACGCAGTATTTT

size: many
J: TRBJ1-1
V: TRBV3-1
D: NA
CDR3: CASSQVGASEAFF
DNA: TGTGCCAGCAGCCAAGTCGGGGCGAGTGAAGCTTTCTTT

size: few
J: TRBJ2-3
V: TRBV7-7
D: TRBD2
CDR3: CASSPQAGGTDTQYF
DNA: TGTGCTAGCAGCCCCCAAGCGGGAGGCACAGATACGCAGTATTTT

size: NA
J: TRBJ2-1
V: TRBV25-1
D: NA
CDR3: CASSDPGGSSYNEQFF
DNA: TGTGCCAGCAGTGATCCAGGGGGGAGCTCCTACAATGAGCAGTTCTTC

size: few
J: TRBJ1-4
V: TRBV5-6
D: TRBD1
CDR3: CASSLARQGDEKLFF
DNA: TGTGCCAGCAGCTTGGCCCGACAGGGGGATGAAAAACTGTTTTTT

size: few
J: TRBJ2-7
V: TRBV4-3
D: NA
CDR3: CASSQNTGSAYEQYF
DNA: TGCGCCAGCAGCCAAAATACCGGGTCTGCCTACGAGCAGTACTTC

size: NA
J: TRBJ2-3
V: TRBV20-1
D: NA
CDR3: CSARPGGTQYF
DNA: TGCAGTGCTAGACCAGGTGGTACGCAGTATTTT

size: NA
J: TRBJ1-4
V: TRBV20-1
D: NA
CDR3: CSARDVGTTTEKLFF
DNA: TGCAGTGCTAGAGATGTAGGAACTACAACTGAAAAACTGTTTTTT

size: NA
J: TRBJ1-1
V: TRBV20-1
D: TRBD1
CDR3: CSARVKGGFEAFF
DNA: TGCAGTGCTAGGGTTAAAGGGGGCTTTGAAGCTTTCTTT

size: few
J: TRBJ2-7
V: TRBV29-1
D: TRBD2
CDR3: CSVRLAGLPDEQYF
DNA: TGCAGCGTGCGACTAGCGGGCCTTCCGGACGAGCAGTACTTC

size: many
J: TRBJ2-7
V: TRBV7-6
D: TRBD1
CDR3: CASSLNRGYEQYF
DNA: TGTGCCAGCAGCTTAAACAGGGGGTACGAGCAGTACTTC

size: NA
J: TRBJ2-7
V: TRBV6-6
D: NA
CDR3: CASAPGSYEQYF
DNA: TGTGCCAGCGCCCCCGGGAGCTACGAGCAGTACTTC

size: NA
J: TRBJ2-1
V: TRBV20-1
D: TRBD2
CDR3: CSAGLTSGRPHEQFF
DNA: TGCAGTGCGGGCTTGACTAGCGGGAGACCTCATGAGCAGTTCTTC

size: NA
J: TRBJ1-1
V: TRBV18
D: NA
CDR3: CASSPPGTYNTEAFF
DNA: TGTGCCAGCTCCCCCCCCGGGACCTATAACACTGAAGCTTTCTTT

size: few
J: TRBJ2-3
V: TRBV5-4
D: NA
CDR3: CASSADSSTQYF
DNA: TGTGCCAGCAGCGCTGACTCGAGTACGCAGTATTTT

size: NA
J: TRBJ2-1
V: TRBV9
D: TRBD2
CDR3: CASSVNEREASYNEQFF
DNA: TGTGCCAGCAGCGTGAACGAGCGGGAGGCCTCCTACAATGAGCAGTTCTTC

size: few
J: TRBJ1-1
V: TRBV12-3/TRBV12-4
D: NA
CDR3: CASSLAWVWANTEAFF
DNA: TGTGCCAGCAGTTTAGCGTGGGTCTGGGCGAACACTGAAGCTTTCTTT

size: few
J: TRBJ2-6
V: TRBV5-1
D: NA
CDR3: CASSLQDGGANVLTF
DNA: TGCGCCAGCAGCTTGCAGGACGGGGGGGCCAACGTCCTGACTTTC

size: NA
J: TRBJ2-1
V: TRBV29-1
D: NA
CDR3: CSAGERVNDEQFF
DNA: TGCAGCGCGGGGGAGCGAGTCAACGATGAGCAGTTCTTC

size: many
J: TRBJ2-1
V: TRBV20-1
D: NA
CDR3: CSARSWGRHNEQFF
DNA: TGCAGTGCTAGGAGCTGGGGTAGGCACAATGAGCAGTTCTTC

size: NA
J: TRBJ2-1
V: TRBV7-2
D: TRBD2
CDR3: CASSFTSGMRDEQFF
DNA: TGTGCCAGCAGCTTTACTAGCGGGATGCGCGATGAGCAGTTCTTC

size: few
J: TRBJ2-1
V: TRBV20-1
D: NA
CDR3: CSASFHGPNEQFF
DNA: TGCAGTGCTAGTTTTCATGGGCCCAATGAGCAGTTCTTC

size: few
J: TRBJ2-1
V: TRBV5-1
D: TRBD2
CDR3: CASSLVSGRVGRNEQFF
DNA: TGCGCCAGCAGCTTGGTTAGCGGGAGGGTAGGTCGCAATGAGCAGTTCTTC